The subject of this entry is one TCR beta chain. Its antigen is unidentified. The record originates from a study of cytomegalovirus exposure and HLA in healthy donors. Study-wide results and limits: Near-uniform donor sequencing depth was presumed by presence/absence analyses.

PCR employed 60 Vbeta and 13 Jbeta primers. The assay was immunoSEQ multiplex PCR, and TCRdb's table has in-frame clones only and misses some. The sample holds approximately 190,000 clones, 65% to 85% seen once. The CDR3 runs 14 residues. Trimming removed 4 bases from V and 5 bases from J; junction bases left unmatched: 3. Per the germline V gene, CDR1 is LGHNA and CDR2 is YSLEER. This chain connects TRBV4-3 to TRBJ1-5; 9 nucleotides line up with TRBD1. The sequence was obtained from a man between 50 and 59 years old in good health and CMV-seronegative. The sample comprised PBMCs. Here the CDR3 DNA reads TGCGCCAGCAGCCCCCGACAGGGGGATCAGCCCCAGCATTTT. As protein: CASSPRQGDQPQHF.